The 23 T cell receptor beta chains in this list originate from one sample, sequenced in a study of T cells in Graves' hyperthyroidism and ophthalmopathy. The TCR beta CDR3 regions underwent amplification using RNA transcripts as the source. The TCR CDR3 first-round RT-PCR relied on the HTBI primer set. TCRdb independently ran MiXCR on the multiplex PCR reads; one entry per CDR3 protein. The table lists approximately 400,000 distinct CDR3 sequences, 15% of them singletons. Sequencing was done on a sample of blood. The receptors originated from a woman younger than 45 with Graves' hyperthyroidism.

This clonotype was counted at least ten times. The chain joins TRBV6-1 to TRBJ2-1, with D possibly TRBD2 on 6 matching bases. V was clipped by 0 bases and J by 4 bases, with 13 bases between them. The CDR3 has 16 residues. Germline V gene data show CDR1 as MNHNS and CDR2 as SASEGT. CDR3 amino acids: CASSEAVVGRYNEQFF. The CDR3 nucleotides read TGTGCCAGCAGTGAAGCGGTAGTAGGGAGGTACAATGAGCAGTTCTTC.

The sample holds many counts of this clonotype. At one end the junction does not follow the germline gene, possibly because of a read error. The rearrangement uses TRBV12-3 or TRBV12-4 and TRBJ2-7; possible D gene TRBD2, 5 bases. CDR3 size: 15 residues. CDR3 residues: CASSRTEVDSYKQYF. In DNA, the CDR3 is TGTGCCAGCAGTCGGACGGAGGTAGACTCCTACAAGCAGTACTTC.

This clonotype was recorded many times. The chain is built from TRBV6-1 and TRBJ1-2; D is possibly TRBD1 (6 bases). Per germline, CDR1 MNHNS and CDR2 SASEGT. The CDR3 is made up of 15 amino acids. V dropped 7 bases and J dropped 0 bases, with 15 bases sitting between them. This CDR3 reads CASIAGQNANYGYTF. The CDR3 nucleotides are TGTGCCAGCATTGCCGGACAGAACGCTAACTATGGCTACACCTTC.

This clonotype was seen ten or more times. The chain uses TRBV7-9 and TRBJ2-3; 7 nucleotides agree with TRBD1. CDR1 SEHNR and CDR2 FQNEAQ come from the germline V gene (reference sequence). The CDR3 consists of 15 residues. V trimming: 4 bases; J trimming: 5 bases; junction bases outside the gene matches: 9. The CDR3 nucleotides read TGTGCCAGCAGCTCAACGACAGGGATGGGAGATACGCAGTATTTT. This gives the protein CASSSTTGMGDTQYF.

There are many counts of this clonotype. The CDR3 here is CASSLALETEAFF. CDR3 nucleotide sequence: TGTGCCAGCAGTTTAGCGCTTGAGACTGAAGCTTTCTTT. V gene TRBV12-3 or TRBV12-4 combines with J gene TRBJ1-1; D call uncertain. V was clipped by 0 bases and J by 5 bases, with 7 bases between them. This CDR3 has 13 amino acids.

This clonotype was observed at least ten times. This sequence joins TRBV7-3 and TRBJ2-1; D might be TRBD2 (6 bases). From germline, CDR1 is SGHTA and CDR2 FQGTGA. Trimming removed 1 base from V and 5 bases from J, with 18 bases in between. CDR3 length: 17 residues. CDR3 DNA: TGTGCCAGCAGCTTAAGTGGCAGGACTAACCTTCACAATGAGCAGTTCTTC. This sequence encodes CASSLSGRTNLHNEQFF.

This clonotype was detected ten times or more. The chain has TRBV3-1 and TRBJ2-1, with a weak D call TRBD2 (7 bases). CDR3 length: 15 residues. The germline CDR1 and CDR2 sequences are LGHDT and YNNKEL (reference sequence). Trimming cost V 4 bases and J 4 bases, with 14 bases left between them. DNA for the CDR3: TGTGCCAGCAGCCCTAAGCGGGGACAATACAATGAGCAGTTCTTC. Its translation is CASSPKRGQYNEQFF.

The V and J genes are TRBV9 and TRBJ2-1; D unclear. Germline values: CDR1 SGDLS, CDR2 YYNGEE. CDR3 length: 15 residues. V was pared by 0 bases and J by 5 bases, with 12 bases between. The CDR3 DNA sequence: TGTGCCAGCAGCGTAGCCCCGGAGCAGCACAATGAGCAGTTCTTC. Translated: CASSVAPEQHNEQFF. The full variable domain, in which reference TRBV9 and TRBJ2-1 provide the parts outside the CDR3, is DSGVTQTPKHLITATGQRVTLRCSPRSGDLSVYWYQQSLDQGLQFLIQYYNGEERAKGNILERFSAQQFPDLHSELNLSSLELGDSALYFCASSVAPEQHNEQFFGPGTRLTVL.

This clonotype was observed many times. The gene calls are TRBV11-2 and TRBJ1-6, with D possibly matching TRBD1 (5 bases). The CDR3 has 15 residues. The V gene lost 5 bases and the J gene lost 4 bases, with 12 bases spanning the gap. The germline V gene has CDR1 SGHAT and CDR2 FQNNGV. Written as DNA, the CDR3 is TGTGCCAGCAGCCCTGGGACGGCTTATAATTCACCCCTCCACTTT. It yields the protein CASSPGTAYNSPLHF. Supplemented by reference TRBV11-2 and TRBJ1-6, the full variable domain reads EAGVAQSPRYKIIEKRQSVAFWCNPISGHATLYWYQQILGQGPKLLIQFQNNGVVDDSQLPKDRFSAERLKGVDSTLKIQPAKLEDSAVYLCASSPGTAYNSPLHFGNGTRLTVT.

There are a few counts of this clonotype. The rearrangement joins TRBV7-6 to TRBJ2-7, with 8 bases identical to TRBD2. From germline, CDR1 is SGHVS and CDR2 FNYEAQ. The CDR3 consists of 15 residues. The V segment lost 5 bases and the J segment 5 bases; nucleotides outside the gene matches: 11. DNA of the CDR3: TGTGCCAGCAGCCCACGGGAGGGTGGTAGCGACGAGCAGTACTTC. It translates to CASSPREGGSDEQYF.

There are many counts of this clonotype. The V and J genes are TRBV27 and TRBJ2-2; TRBD1 matches at 8 bases. CDR1 is MNHEY, CDR2 SMNVEV, per germline (reference sequence). This CDR3 contains 15 residues. Trimming cost V 1 base and J 8 bases; bases outside gene matches: 6. Written as DNA, the CDR3 is TGTGCCAGCAGTTTATACCAGGGGGCCGGAGGGGAGCTGTTTTTT. It yields the protein CASSLYQGAGGELFF.

The sample holds many counts of this clonotype. The chain employs TRBV30 and TRBJ2-1; D possibly corresponds to TRBD2 (5 bases). Germline CDR1 reads GTSNPN; CDR2 reads SVGIG (reference sequence). The CDR3 is made up of 16 amino acids. Trimming pared 0 bases from V and 9 bases from J, leaving 21 bases between. CDR3 sequence (DNA): TGTGCCTGGAGTGTGAGGGAGTGGGGAAAAGGGAGTGAGCAGTTCTTC. This encodes CAWSVREWGKGSEQFF.

J is TRBJ2-7 and V is TRBV15; D not resolved. The CDR3 totals 15 residues. Germline values: CDR1 LNHNV, CDR2 YYDKDF (reference sequence). Trimming left V 0 bases short and J 0 bases short, with 9 bases between. CDR3 region: CATSRDRPSSYEQYF. The CDR3 region has the DNA TGTGCCACCAGCAGAGATCGGCCGAGCTCCTACGAGCAGTACTTC.

The sample holds a few counts of this clonotype. V is TRBV3-1 and J is TRBJ2-7; perhaps TRBD2 as D (5 bases). V was cut by 3 bases and J by 3 bases, with 12 bases left in between. This CDR3 is built from 14 residues. Germline V CDR1 and CDR2: LGHDT, YNNKEL (reference sequence). CDR3 sequence reads: CASSHGVDFYEQYF. CDR3 nucleotides: TGTGCCAGCAGCCATGGTGTGGACTTCTACGAGCAGTACTTC.

This clonotype was detected a few times. The CDR3 sequence is CASGDGYLSGANVLTF. The CDR3 DNA follows: TGTGCCAGCGGGGACGGGTACCTCTCTGGGGCCAACGTCCTGACTTTC. The J gene is TRBJ2-6, the V gene TRBV9; TRBD1 or TRBD2 may be the D gene (5 bases each). Germline V gene sequence: CDR1 SGDLS, CDR2 YYNGEE. Trimming left V 7 bases short and J 0 bases short, with 14 bases between. The CDR3 is 16 amino acids.

This clonotype came up many times. V gene TRBV30 combines with J gene TRBJ2-3; no definite D call. Germline V CDR1 and CDR2: GTSNPN, SVGIG (reference sequence). V dropped 3 bases and J dropped 6 bases, with 13 bases sitting between them. The CDR3 sequence is 13 residues long. CDR3 protein: CAWSGIQPDTQYF. The DNA for the CDR3 is TGTGCCTGGAGCGGAATACAGCCGGATACGCAGTATTTT.

In this sample, this clonotype turned up many times. The chain employs TRBV28 and TRBJ1-2, with TRBD1 as a possible D gene (5 bases). V lost 6 bases to trimming and J lost 4 bases, with 18 bases between them. This CDR3 comprises 15 residues. Germline loops: CDR1 MDHEN, CDR2 SYDVKM. DNA of the CDR3: TGTGCCAGCAGCGGCGGGGCAGCTGAGCCCTATGGCTACACCTTC. Translating gives CASSGGAAEPYGYTF.

This clonotype has more than one count but fewer than ten. This rearrangement joins TRBV6-2 or TRBV6-3 to TRBJ2-7, with D hard to call. Trimming stripped 6 bases from V and 6 bases from J, with 9 bases between. Germline V gene data show CDR1 as MNHEY and CDR2 as SVGEGT. There are 11 residues in the CDR3. CDR3 nucleotide sequence: TGTGCCAGCAGCAGACGACGCGAGCAGTACTTC. Residues: CASSRRREQYF.

This clonotype has only a few counts. The J gene is TRBJ1-4, the V gene TRBV7-3; unclear D gene. This CDR3 is built from 16 residues. Germline CDR1 is SGHTA and CDR2 is FQGTGA. Trimming left V 2 bases short and J 0 bases short, with 10 bases between. The CDR3 reads CASSLEQNATNEKLFF. For the CDR3, the DNA is TGTGCCAGCAGCTTAGAGCAGAATGCAACTAATGAAAAACTGTTTTTT.

This chain connects TRBV6-1 to TRBJ1-4; TRBD1 matches at 7 bases. V shed 5 bases and J 1 base; nucleotides not matched to a gene: 7. CDR1 and CDR2 from the germline V gene are MNHNS and SASEGT. CDR3 size: 16 residues. The CDR3 coding sequence is TGTGCCAGCAGTCGACAGGGTAGCAAAACTAATGAAAAACTGTTTTTT. This sequence encodes CASSRQGSKTNEKLFF.

This clonotype was seen many times. This chain uses TRBV30 with TRBJ2-7; 7 bases agree with TRBD2. CDR3 size: 16 residues. Per the germline V gene, CDR1 is GTSNPN and CDR2 is SVGIG (reference sequence). J lost 4 bases, V lost 1 base, and 13 bases had no gene match. CDR3 coding DNA: TGTGCCTGGAGTGGGATCCTAGCGGCCAAGACGTACGAGCAGTACTTC. Residues: CAWSGILAAKTYEQYF.

There are many counts of this clonotype. This CDR3 is CAWTHRGGYTEAFF. For the CDR3, the DNA is TGTGCCTGGACGCACAGGGGGGGATACACTGAAGCTTTCTTT. The rearrangement joins TRBV30 to TRBJ1-1, with 8 bases matching TRBD1. V dropped 4 bases and J dropped 3; count of bases not matched to a gene: 7. Germline V gene data show CDR1 as GTSNPN and CDR2 as SVGIG (reference sequence). The CDR3 is made up of 14 amino acids.

The chain is built from TRBV19 and TRBJ2-1, with TRBD2 matching over 13 bases. There are 16 residues in the CDR3. The germline CDR1 and CDR2 sequences are LNHDA and SQIVND (reference sequence). V trimming: 8 bases; J trimming: 9 bases; junction bases outside the gene matches: 13. This CDR3 reads CASRGGGTSGTTEQFF. CDR3 sequence (DNA): TGTGCCAGTCGGGGGGGGGGGACTAGCGGGACGACTGAGCAGTTCTTC.